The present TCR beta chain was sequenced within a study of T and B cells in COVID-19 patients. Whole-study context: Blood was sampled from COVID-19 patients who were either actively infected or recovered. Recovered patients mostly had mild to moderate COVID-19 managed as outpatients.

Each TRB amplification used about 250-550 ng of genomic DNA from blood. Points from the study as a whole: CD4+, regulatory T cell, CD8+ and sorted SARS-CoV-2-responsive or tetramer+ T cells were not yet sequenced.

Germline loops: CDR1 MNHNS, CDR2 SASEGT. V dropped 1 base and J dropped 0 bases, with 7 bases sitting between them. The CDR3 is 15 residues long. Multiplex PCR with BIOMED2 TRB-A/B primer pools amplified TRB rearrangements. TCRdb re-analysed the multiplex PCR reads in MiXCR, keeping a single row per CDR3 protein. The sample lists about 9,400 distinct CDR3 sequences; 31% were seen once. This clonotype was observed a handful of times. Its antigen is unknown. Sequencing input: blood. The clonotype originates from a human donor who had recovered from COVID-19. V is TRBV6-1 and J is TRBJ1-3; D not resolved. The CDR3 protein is CASSEGEDSGNTIYF. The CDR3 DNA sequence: TGTGCCAGCAGTGAAGGTGAAGACTCTGGAAACACCATATATTTT.